The 7 T cell receptor beta chains reported below all come from one sample, sequenced in a study of blood T cell repertoires in COVID-19. Produced via immunoSEQ multiplex PCR; TCRdb's table is partial and in-frame only. There are 75,000 to 90,000 clones in the sample; more than 75% occur only once, and 7.5% to 9.5% lies in the top ten. Material: peripheral blood. These receptors all come from an elderly man with active or convalescent COVID-19.

The V and J genes are TRBV6-2 or TRBV6-3 and TRBJ1-4, with TRBD1 as a possible D gene (5 bases). The germline CDR1 and CDR2 sequences are MNHEY and SVGEGT. The CDR3 extends over 14 amino acids. The V and J ends lost 3 bases and 2 bases respectively, with 7 bases between them. This CDR3 reads CASSYGGTNEKLFF. CDR3 bases: TGTGCCAGCAGTTATGGGGGGACTAATGAAAAACTGTTTTTT.

V usage is TRBV6-6 and J usage is TRBJ2-2; 7 nucleotides agree with TRBD2. Germline CDR1 and CDR2: MNHNY and SVGAGI (reference sequence). Losses at the gene ends were 0 bases for V and 2 bases for J; bases not matched to a gene: 3. This CDR3 spans 16 amino acids. In nucleotides, the CDR3 is TGTGCCAGCAGTTACTCGGGGAGGGGTAACACCGGGGAGCTGTTTTTT. This translates into CASSYSGRGNTGELFF.

This clone has only one observation. The V and J genes are TRBV11-1 and TRBJ2-1; 9 nucleotides match TRBD1. The germline V gene encodes CDR1 SGHAT and CDR2 FQDESV (reference sequence). This CDR3 has 15 residues. Germline trimming cut 5 bases from V and 3 bases from J; bases unmatched to any gene: 5. This chain's CDR3 is CASSQDRGVYNEQFF. The CDR3 coding sequence is TGTGCCAGCAGCCAGGACAGGGGTGTCTACAATGAGCAGTTCTTC. Using reference TRBV11-1 and TRBJ2-1 for the parts outside the CDR3, the full variable domain is EAEVAQSPRYKITEKSQAVAFWCDPISGHATLYWYRQILGQGPELLVQFQDESVVDDSQLPKDRFSAERLKGVDSTLKIQPAELGDSAMYLCASSQDRGVYNEQFFGPGTRLTVL.

Here the CDR3 reads CATSKRRDRGRGHEQFF. The CDR3 bases are TGTGCCACCAGCAAAAGACGGGACAGGGGGCGCGGGCATGAGCAGTTCTTC. The V gene is TRBV15, the J gene TRBJ2-1; 12 positions match TRBD1. J was trimmed by 8 bases and V by 4 bases; bases with no gene match: 12. The CDR3 has 17 residues. CDR1 is LNHNV, CDR2 YYDKDF, per germline (reference sequence).

This clone is a singleton in its sample. The V and J genes are TRBV10-3 and TRBJ1-1; TRBD1 agrees at 10 bases. The CDR3 runs to 14 residues. Germline-derived CDR1 and CDR2 are ENHRY and SYGVKD. V gave up 5 bases and J gave up 3 bases; unmatched junction bases: 3. The CDR3 here is CAISRQGAYTEAFF. CDR3 in DNA: TGTGCCATCAGTCGACAGGGGGCTTACACTGAAGCTTTCTTT.

In this sample, this clone turned up once. CDR3 sequence (DNA): TGTGCCAGCGGGACTCAGCGAATCACCGGGGAGCTGTTTTTT. This encodes CASGTQRITGELFF. The chain joins TRBV9 to TRBJ2-2; perhaps TRBD2 as D (6 bases). The CDR3 loop spans 14 amino acids. In germline, CDR1 is SGDLS, CDR2 YYNGEE. V lost 7 bases to trimming and J lost 4 bases, with 14 bases between them.

The chain has TRBV3-1 (or the pseudogene TRBV3-2) and TRBJ1-1; TRBD1 agrees at 7 bases. With V trimmed by 1 base and J by 11 bases, 7 bases remained unmatched. The CDR3 runs to 13 residues. CDR1 is LGHDT and CDR2 is YNNKEL in the germline V gene (reference sequence). The CDR3 region has the DNA TGTGCCAGCAGCCAAGCCGTAGCAGGGGGGGCTTTCTTT. It encodes CASSQAVAGGAFF.